A selection of T cell receptor beta chains follows, all from one sample in a study of T cell responses to AZD1222 COVID-19 vaccine. The table came from immunoSEQ multiplex PCR; TCRdb's copy has only in-frame clones and leaves some out. The table has 150,000 or so clones, 75% to 90% seen once. The source material was peripheral blood, sampled 28 days after the second dose of the MenACWY control vaccine. Receptors were obtained from an adult who received the MenACWY meningococcal vaccine as a control. Both conserved end residues are part of each CDR3. A D gene is named only where the DNA matches it firmly.

cdr3_aa: CASSLGESQPQHF
cdr3_nt: TGTGCCAGCAGCCTAGGGGAAAGTCAGCCCCAGCATTTT
d_call: .
j_call: TRBJ1-5
v_call: TRBV5-5

cdr3_aa: CASSQTGTAIYEQYF
cdr3_nt: TGCGCCAGCAGCCAGACCGGGACTGCGATCTACGAGCAGTACTTC
d_call: .
j_call: TRBJ2-7
v_call: TRBV5-1

cdr3_aa: CASSVVSLTDTQYF
cdr3_nt: TGTGCCAGCAGCGTAGTGAGCCTCACAGATACGCAGTATTTT
d_call: .
j_call: TRBJ2-3
v_call: TRBV9

cdr3_aa: CASSYRVGEQYF
cdr3_nt: TGTGCCAGCAGCTACAGGGTCGGCGAGCAGTACTTC
d_call: .
j_call: TRBJ2-7
v_call: TRBV7-8

cdr3_aa: CASSGPGQVNQPQHF
cdr3_nt: TGTGCCAGCAGCGGCCCGGGACAGGTCAATCAGCCCCAGCATTTT
d_call: TRBD1
j_call: TRBJ1-5
v_call: TRBV9

cdr3_aa: CASSIGSGPGDTF
cdr3_nt: TGTGCCAGTAGTATAGGATCAGGGCCTGGGGATACCTTC
d_call: .
j_call: TRBJ1-2
v_call: TRBV19

cdr3_aa: CASSKVYEQYF
cdr3_nt: TGTGCCAGCTCAAAAGTCTACGAGCAGTACTTC
d_call: .
j_call: TRBJ2-7
v_call: TRBV6-5

cdr3_aa: CASSLAARALSEQYF
cdr3_nt: TGTGCCAGCAGCTTAGCAGCCAGGGCATTAAGCGAGCAGTACTTC
d_call: .
j_call: TRBJ2-7
v_call: TRBV7-2

cdr3_aa: CASSLTANYGYTF
cdr3_nt: TGTGCCAGCAGCTTAACAGCTAACTATGGCTACACCTTC
d_call: .
j_call: TRBJ1-2
v_call: TRBV11-2

cdr3_aa: CASRTDGSKDNYNEQFF
cdr3_nt: TGTGCCAGCAGAACGGACGGTAGCAAGGATAACTACAATGAGCAGTTCTTC
d_call: .
j_call: TRBJ2-1
v_call: TRBV7-9

cdr3_aa: CASSSRGRDPYGYTF
cdr3_nt: TGTGCCAGCAGTTCCAGGGGGCGCGATCCCTATGGCTACACCTTC
d_call: TRBD1
j_call: TRBJ1-2
v_call: TRBV28

cdr3_aa: CASQTGLTYEQYF
cdr3_nt: TGTGCCAGCCAAACAGGGCTCACCTACGAGCAGTACTTC
d_call: .
j_call: TRBJ2-7
v_call: TRBV7-2

cdr3_aa: CASSSLGQLKTSGNTIYF
cdr3_nt: TGTGCCAGCAGCTCCCTGGGACAGCTAAAAACCTCTGGAAACACCATATATTTT
d_call: TRBD1
j_call: TRBJ1-3
v_call: TRBV7-9

cdr3_aa: CASSDSPGGKLFF
cdr3_nt: TGTGCCAGCAGTGATTCCCCGGGGGGAAAACTGTTTTTT
d_call: .
j_call: TRBJ1-4
v_call: TRBV6-4

cdr3_aa: CASSSLGLEAFF
cdr3_nt: TGTGCCAGCAGTTCCCTCGGACTTGAAGCTTTCTTT
d_call: .
j_call: TRBJ1-1
v_call: TRBV6-5

cdr3_aa: CASSLSGLRQETQYF
cdr3_nt: TGTGCCAGCAGCCTTTCGGGACTTCGACAAGAGACCCAGTACTTC
d_call: .
j_call: TRBJ2-5
v_call: TRBV7-2